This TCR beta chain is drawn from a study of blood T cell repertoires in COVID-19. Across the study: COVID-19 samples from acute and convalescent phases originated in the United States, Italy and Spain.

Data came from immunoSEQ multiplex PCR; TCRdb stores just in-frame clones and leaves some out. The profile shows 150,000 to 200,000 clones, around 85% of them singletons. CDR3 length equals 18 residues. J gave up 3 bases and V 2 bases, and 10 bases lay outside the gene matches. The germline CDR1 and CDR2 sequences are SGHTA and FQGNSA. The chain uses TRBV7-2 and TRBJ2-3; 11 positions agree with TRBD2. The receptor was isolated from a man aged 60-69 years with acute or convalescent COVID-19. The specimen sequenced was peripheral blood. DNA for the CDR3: TGTGCCAGCAGCTTAACGGTTAGCGGGAGGGCCCGTACAGATACGCAGTATTTT. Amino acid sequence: CASSLTVSGRARTDTQYF.